The 27 T cell receptor beta chains presented below share a single source sample, sequenced in a study of T cells in Graves' hyperthyroidism and ophthalmopathy. TCR beta CDR3 region amplification was performed from RNA transcripts. The HTBI primer set served for first-round RT-PCR of the TCR CDR3. TCRdb reprocessed the multiplex PCR reads with MiXCR, giving one entry per CDR3 protein. The repertoire holds about 760,000 distinct CDR3 sequences, with around 40% as singletons. The sample was blood. Source of these receptors: a woman in her forties with Graves' hyperthyroidism.

V is TRBV9 and J is TRBJ1-1; no firm D call. V gave up 3 bases and J gave up 6 bases, with 9 bases separating them. The CDR3 consists of 12 residues. Germline V CDR1 and CDR2: SGDLS, YYNGEE. The chain's CDR3 is CASSDFGAEAFF. The CDR3 DNA follows: TGTGCCAGCAGCGATTTCGGGGCTGAAGCTTTCTTT.

This clonotype has just a few counts. V gene TRBV10-3 combines with J gene TRBJ1-1, with D hard to call. Per germline, CDR1 ENHRY and CDR2 SYGVKD. This CDR3 spans 14 amino acids. The V and J ends lost 10 bases and 5 bases respectively, with 20 bases between them. The CDR3 DNA follows: TGTGCCAGCAGCTTATCCCCTTTGGGGACTGAAGCTTTCTTT. Translating it yields CASSLSPLGTEAFF.

The chain is built from TRBV7-9 and TRBJ1-6, with TRBD1 identical over 7 bases. Germline loops: CDR1 SEHNR, CDR2 FQNEAQ (reference sequence). This CDR3 has 15 residues. Germline trimming cut 5 bases from V and 7 bases from J; bases unmatched to any gene: 8. The CDR3 nucleotides are TGTGCCAGCAGCCCCACCGGGACAGACAATTCACCCCTCCACTTT. Translated: CASSPTGTDNSPLHF.

Concerning this clonotype: The germline gene is not matched at one end of the junction; a read error may be the cause. The J gene is TRBJ2-7, the V gene TRBV5-1; D gene uncertain. CDR1 SGHRS and CDR2 YFSETQ come from the germline V gene. This CDR3 spans 12 amino acids. CDR3 in amino acids: CASSLSIYEQYF. CDR3 nucleotides: TGTGCCAGCAGCTTATCTATCTACGAGCAGTACTTC.

The CDR3 loop reads CASSEQQGLNYGYTF. The CDR3 DNA follows: TGTGCCAGCAGTGAACAACAGGGCCTTAACTATGGCTACACCTTC. The genes are TRBV2 and TRBJ1-2, with D tentatively TRBD1 (6 bases). Per germline, CDR1 SNHLY and CDR2 FYNNEI. The CDR3 consists of 15 residues. V was pared by 2 bases and J by 1 base, with 11 bases between.

A word on this clonotype: Being one base from a much bigger clone, this may be a read error. The CDR3 nucleotides are TGTGCCAGCAGTTTTGGGACACCCAAAGCTTTCTTT. This gives the protein CASSFGTPKAFF. The V call is TRBV12-3 or TRBV12-4, the J call TRBJ1-1, with D perhaps TRBD1 (6 bases). Trimming took 3 bases from V and 9 from J, leaving 11 bases between them. This CDR3 comprises 12 residues.

This clonotype was seen only a few times. The rearrangement links TRBV6-5 to TRBJ1-1; tentative D call: TRBD1 (6 bases). Germline V gene data show CDR1 as MNHEY and CDR2 as SVGAGI. This CDR3 comprises 15 residues. Trimming removed 6 bases at V and 2 bases at J, with 16 bases between. The CDR3 region is CASRLLRGGNTEAFF. The CDR3 DNA is TGTGCCAGCAGACTCCTTCGGGGGGGCAACACTGAAGCTTTCTTT.

Ten or more counts support this clonotype. The chain links TRBV19 to TRBJ2-5; 10 nucleotides match TRBD1. V dropped 4 bases and J dropped 1; count of bases not matched to a gene: 3. There are 15 residues in the CDR3. Looked up from germline, CDR1 is LNHDA and CDR2 is SQIVND (reference sequence). For the CDR3, the DNA is TGTGCCAGTAGTAGGGACAGGGGTGGCCAAGAGACCCAGTACTTC. Translation: CASSRDRGGQETQYF.

This clonotype was detected ten times or more. The chain combines TRBV10-3 with TRBJ1-5; TRBD1 agrees at 7 bases. This CDR3 has 18 amino acids. J lost 6 bases, V lost 3 bases, and 17 bases had no gene match. In germline, CDR1 is ENHRY, CDR2 SYGVKD. For the CDR3, the DNA is TGTGCCATCAGTGACCAGATCCTCGGGCAGGGGGTTGGTCAGCCCCAGCATTTT. Protein product: CAISDQILGQGVGQPQHF.

This clonotype was found a few times. CDR3 in amino acids: CASSPSPDRSSGNTIYF. The CDR3 bases are TGTGCCAGCAGCCCCTCCCCGGACAGGTCCTCTGGAAACACCATATATTTT. J is TRBJ1-3 and V is TRBV7-2, with 7 bases fitting TRBD1. The J segment lost 0 bases and the V segment lost 5 bases, leaving 10 bases of the junction unmatched. Germline V gene sequence: CDR1 SGHTA, CDR2 FQGNSA. The length of the CDR3 is 17 residues.

This clonotype was counted at least ten times. This chain joins TRBV7-9 and TRBJ1-2, with D possibly TRBD1 on 6 matching bases. V was cut by 0 bases and J by 8 bases, with 13 bases left in between. Germline V gene data show CDR1 as SEHNR and CDR2 as FQNEAQ (reference sequence). The CDR3 totals 14 residues. This CDR3 reads CASSLAGGFRGYTF. CDR3 DNA: TGTGCCAGCAGCTTAGCCGGGGGCTTCCGGGGCTACACCTTC. Combining the CDR3 with reference TRBV7-9 and TRBJ1-2 gives the whole variable domain DTGVSQNPRHKITKRGQNVTFRCDPISEHNRLYWYRQTLGQGPEFLTYFQNEAQLEKSRLLSDRFSAERPKGSFSTLEIQRTEQGDSAMYLCASSLAGGFRGYTFGSGTRLTVV.

This chain joins TRBV5-6 and TRBJ1-5, with D perhaps matching TRBD1 (5 bases). CDR1 is SGHDT, CDR2 YYEEEE, per germline. The germline V and J ends were trimmed by 4 bases and 7 bases, with 18 bases remaining between them. This CDR3 has 15 residues. The CDR3, as DNA: TGTGCCAGCAGCCACGCACAATTTGGGGGGCAGCCCCAGCATTTT. Protein sequence: CASSHAQFGGQPQHF.

This clonotype has ten or more counts. This chain links TRBV7-3 with TRBJ1-2; unclear D gene. Between the trimmed V and J ends, which lost 5 bases and 5 bases, there was a span of 12 bases. The CDR3 is 13 residues long. Germline V gene data show CDR1 as SGHTA and CDR2 as FQGTGA. The CDR3 DNA reads as TGTGCCAGCAGCCTGTCCGTGGGATATGGCTACACCTTC. Its protein is CASSLSVGYGYTF.

This clonotype was recorded at least ten times. The genes are TRBV9 and TRBJ1-3; unclear D gene. V lost 5 bases and J lost 7, with 16 bases in between. This CDR3 is built from 14 residues. The germline V gene has CDR1 SGDLS and CDR2 YYNGEE. In nucleotides, the CDR3 is TGTGCCAGCAGTCCGGACGGACTTACGAACACCATATATTTT. It encodes CASSPDGLTNTIYF.

Only a few counts were recorded for this clonotype. V is TRBV6-6 and J is TRBJ1-2; no definite D call. V was pared by 6 bases and J by 2 bases, with 19 bases between. The germline V gene has CDR1 MNHNY and CDR2 SVGAGI (reference sequence). CDR3 size: 16 residues. CDR3: CASSPTRRRANYGYTF. CDR3 sequence (DNA): TGTGCCAGCAGCCCCACTCGTAGGAGGGCAAACTATGGCTACACCTTC.

This clonotype came up a few times. The chain employs TRBV3-1 and TRBJ1-1; weak D call: TRBD1 (5 bases). Germline CDR1 reads LGHDT; CDR2 reads YNNKEL (reference sequence). V was shortened by 3 bases and J by 0 bases, with 8 bases between the two germline ends. The CDR3 totals 14 residues. The CDR3 is CASSHPGLNTEAFF. DNA for the CDR3: TGTGCCAGCAGCCACCCGGGGCTGAACACTGAAGCTTTCTTT. Filled out from reference TRBV3-1 and TRBJ1-1, the complete variable domain reads DTAVSQTPKYLVTQMGNDKSIKCEQNLGHDTMYWYKQDSKKFLKIMFSYNNKELIINETVPNRFSPKSPDKAHLNLHINSLELGDSAVYFCASSHPGLNTEAFFGQGTRLTVV.

A single count supports this clonotype. V gene TRBV6-5 combines with J gene TRBJ1-5; D perhaps matches TRBD1 (5 bases). Trimming stripped 1 base from V and 7 bases from J, with 8 bases between. CDR3 size: 13 residues. CDR1 MNHEY and CDR2 SVGAGI come from the germline V gene. The CDR3 nucleotides read TGTGCCAGCAGTTACTTGTGGGGGCAGCCCCAGCATTTT. It is translated as CASSYLWGQPQHF.

The rearrangement joins TRBV7-9 to TRBJ1-6; D remains unclear. The V gene lost 8 bases and the J gene lost 8 bases, with 16 bases spanning the gap. Germline V lookup: CDR1 SEHNR, CDR2 FQNEAQ (reference sequence). This CDR3 is built from 14 residues. The CDR3 is CASSPGLTHSPLHF. CDR3 nucleotides: TGTGCCAGCTCACCGGGGTTGACCCATTCACCCCTCCACTTT.

V gene TRBV15 combines with J gene TRBJ2-6; possibly TRBD1 for D (6 bases). The CDR3 has 15 residues. V shed 0 bases and J shed 5 bases, with 8 bases lying between them. Germline values: CDR1 LNHNV, CDR2 YYDKDF (reference sequence). CDR3 loop: CATSRDRDRANVLTF. CDR3 sequence (DNA): TGTGCCACCAGCAGAGATCGGGACAGGGCCAACGTCCTGACTTTC.

This clonotype came up many times. The V call is TRBV19, the J call TRBJ1-1; tentative D call: TRBD1 (5 bases). The CDR3 is 15 residues long. V was pared by 1 base and J by 7 bases, with 16 bases between. Per the germline V gene, CDR1 is LNHDA and CDR2 is SQIVND (reference sequence). The CDR3 DNA reads TGTGCCAGTAGTATAGCCCAATTGGGAGGGGATGAAGCTTTCTTT. Translation: CASSIAQLGGDEAFF. The complete variable domain, with remaining parts taken from reference TRBV19 and TRBJ1-1, reads DGGITQSPKYLFRKEGQNVTLSCEQNLNHDAMYWYRQDPGQGLRLIYYSQIVNDFQKGDIAEGYSVSREKKESFPLTVTSAQKNPTAFYLCASSIAQLGGDEAFFGQGTRLTVV.

Concerning this clonotype itself: One junction end does not reproduce the germline sequence, and a read error may be involved. The chain combines TRBV6-6 with TRBJ2-6; 8 bases line up with TRBD1. The CDR3 spans 17 residues. Germline V gene data show CDR1 as MNHNY and CDR2 as SVGAGI (reference sequence). The CDR3 DNA follows: TGTGCCAGCAGTAAACAGGGGGTATTCTCTGGGGCCGACGTCCTGACTTTC. Its protein product is CASSKQGVFSGADVLTF.

The V and J genes are TRBV6-5 and TRBJ1-5; D gene unclear. This CDR3 is 18 amino acids long. CDR1 and CDR2 from the germline V gene are MNHEY and SVGAGI. The V end was cut by 2 bases, the J end by 0 bases, with 17 bases between. The CDR3 nucleotides are TGTGCCAGCAGTTACCTCGGACGGACCCATCTTAGCAATCAGCCCCAGCATTTT. It is translated as CASSYLGRTHLSNQPQHF.

This clonotype came up many times. The J gene is TRBJ1-6, the V gene TRBV7-6; D is undetermined. V lost 4 bases, J lost 6 bases, and 13 bases lay in between. Germline CDR1 and CDR2: SGHVS and FNYEAQ. The CDR3 spans 15 residues. This chain's CDR3 is CASSSNRAVNSPLHF. The DNA for the CDR3 is TGTGCCAGCAGCTCGAACCGGGCCGTTAATTCACCCCTCCACTTT.

This sequence joins TRBV29-1 and TRBJ2-7; no clear D. V was shortened by 8 bases and J by 0 bases, with 14 bases between the two germline ends. The CDR3 loop spans 13 amino acids. Germline CDR1 reads SQVTM; CDR2 reads ANQGSEA. For the CDR3, the DNA is TGCAGCTTACTCCTCTACCCCTCCTACGAGCAGTACTTC. Protein sequence: CSLLLYPSYEQYF.

This clonotype came up a few times. The chain is built from TRBV25-1 and TRBJ1-2; 8 bases align to TRBD1. The germline V gene has CDR1 MGHDK and CDR2 SYGVNS. The V gene end was trimmed by 5 bases and the J gene end by 4 bases; junction bases not matched to a gene: 6. The CDR3 contains 14 residues. The CDR3 DNA follows: TGTGCCAGCAGTCCACGACAGGGGACCTATGGCTACACCTTC. This translates into CASSPRQGTYGYTF.

The sample holds a few counts of this clonotype. J is TRBJ2-7 and V is TRBV20-1, with a possible D match to TRBD2 (8 bases). The CDR3 spans 14 residues. V was shortened by 6 bases and J by 4 bases, with 19 bases between the two germline ends. Germline CDR1 and CDR2: DFQATT and SNEGSKA (reference sequence). CDR3 sequence: CSAPGGGQAYEQYF. CDR3 sequence (DNA): TGCAGTGCCCCGGGAGGGGGCCAGGCGTACGAGCAGTACTTC.

The chain is built from TRBV4-1 and TRBJ1-1; 8 bases map to TRBD1. V lost 6 bases to trimming and J lost 4 bases; unmatched junction nucleotides: 10. The CDR3 loop spans 15 amino acids. Looked up from germline, CDR1 is MGHRA and CDR2 is YSYEKL. Here the CDR3 reads CASRGRQGWGTEAFF. The CDR3 region has the DNA TGCGCCAGCAGGGGTAGACAGGGGTGGGGCACTGAAGCTTTCTTT.